Following are 24 T cell receptor beta chains from one sample sequenced in a study of human T cells and chemical hapten exposure. Time point meaning: patch test 3, about 24 weeks after DPC sensitization. Treatment meaning: therapeutic diphenylcyclopropenone sensitization with weekly scalp DPC. One entry per CDR3 protein, called by TCRdb with MiXCR from the RACE reads. There are over 80,000 distinct CDR3 sequences in the sample; 11% occur only once, and more than 1% lies in the top ten. This sample comprised whole blood, obtained in connection with sensitization to the hapten diphenylcyclopropenone (DPC). All receptors come from a woman in her twenties or thirties with alopecia areata. Some clones in this sample may be carry-over from other donors' samples.

In this sample, this clonotype turned up many times. The rearrangement links TRBV2 to TRBJ2-1, with TRBD1 matching over 9 bases. Germline V gene data show CDR1 as SNHLY and CDR2 as FYNNEI. This CDR3 is 13 amino acids long. Losses at the gene ends were 7 bases for V and 9 bases for J; bases not matched to a gene: 7. The CDR3 region has the DNA TGTGCCAGCAAGTTAGGACAGGGGTTTGAGCAGTTCTTC. This translates into CASKLGQGFEQFF.

The V and J genes are TRBV6-5 and TRBJ2-5, with 8 positions matching TRBD2. This CDR3 region has 14 residues. CDR1 and CDR2 (germline): MNHEY, SVGAGI. The trim removed 5 bases at V and 0 bases at J, leaving 2 bases unmatched. The CDR3 DNA is TGTGCCAGCAGTAAACTAGCGGACCAAGAGACCCAGTACTTC. Protein: CASSKLADQETQYF.

The chain combines TRBV6-1 with TRBJ1-3; tentatively, D is TRBD1 (6 bases). CDR1 and CDR2 from the germline V gene are MNHNS and SASEGT. The CDR3 is 13 residues long. V lost 10 bases, J lost 2 bases, and 12 bases lay in between. CDR3 residues: CATIQGTGNTIYF. The CDR3 DNA sequence: TGTGCCACCATACAGGGCACTGGAAACACCATATATTTT.

This clonotype was seen repeatedly, ten times or more. The gene calls are TRBV20-1 and TRBJ2-1; tentatively, D is TRBD2 (6 bases). Germline V gene data show CDR1 as DFQATT and CDR2 as SNEGSKA (reference sequence). The CDR3 consists of 14 residues. Trimming pared 5 bases from V and 1 base from J, leaving 12 bases between. The CDR3 DNA is TGCAGTGCTCCAAGCGGGCCTTCCTACAATGAGCAGTTCTTC. This translates into CSAPSGPSYNEQFF.

This clonotype has ten or more counts. The chain recombines TRBV11-3 with TRBJ2-3; tentative D call: TRBD2 (5 bases). The germline V gene has CDR1 SGHNT and CDR2 YENEEA. V shed 5 bases and J shed 6 bases, with 18 bases lying between them. The CDR3 consists of 15 residues. In DNA form, the CDR3 reads TGTGCCAGCAGCCCGGACGGTCTCGGAGGTGATACGCAGTATTTT. This encodes CASSPDGLGGDTQYF. Drawing the rest from reference TRBV11-3 and TRBJ2-3, the complete variable domain is EAGVVQSPRYKIIEKKQPVAFWCNPISGHNTLYWYLQNLGQGPELLIRYENEEAVDDSQLPKDRFSAERLKGVDSTLKIQPAELGDSAVYLCASSPDGLGGDTQYFGPGTRLTVL.

The chain employs TRBV28 and TRBJ2-7; D is possibly TRBD2 (7 bases). Germline CDR1 reads MDHEN; CDR2 reads SYDVKM. V was clipped by 2 bases and J by 3 bases, with 11 bases between them. The CDR3 is made up of 14 amino acids. CDR3 bases: TGTGCCAGCAGTTTAAGGGGGGGCCGCTACGAGCAGTACTTC. Its translation is CASSLRGGRYEQYF.

Only a few counts were recorded for this clonotype. The J gene is TRBJ1-4, the V gene TRBV30; D is undetermined. CDR1 GTSNPN and CDR2 SVGIG come from the germline V gene (reference sequence). Trimming took 5 bases from V and 4 from J, leaving 14 bases between them. The CDR3 is 14 residues long. The CDR3 loop reads CAWGLGGLNEKLFF. CDR3 sequence (DNA): TGTGCCTGGGGCCTTGGAGGTCTTAATGAAAAACTGTTTTTT. Filled out from reference TRBV30 and TRBJ1-4, the complete variable domain reads SQTIHQWPATLVQPVGSPLSLECTVEGTSNPNLYWYRQAAGRGLQLLFYSVGIGQISSEVPQNLSASRPQDRQFILSSKKLLLSDSGFYLCAWGLGGLNEKLFFGSGTQLSVL.

The chain joins TRBV3-1 to TRBJ1-2; no reliable D call. The V end was cut by 0 bases, the J end by 3 bases, with 8 bases between. The CDR3 extends over 14 amino acids. Germline CDR1 and CDR2: LGHDT and YNNKEL (reference sequence). CDR3 nucleotides: TGTGCCAGCAGCCAAGAGGGAGCCTACTATGGCTACACCTTC. Translation: CASSQEGAYYGYTF. Variable domain in full (rest from reference TRBV3-1 and TRBJ1-2): DTAVSQTPKYLVTQMGNDKSIKCEQNLGHDTMYWYKQDSKKFLKIMFSYNNKELIINETVPNRFSPKSPDKAHLNLHINSLELGDSAVYFCASSQEGAYYGYTFGSGTRLTVV.

This chain joins TRBV28 and TRBJ1-2, with TRBD1 matching over 7 bases. Germline V gives CDR1 MDHEN, CDR2 SYDVKM. The V and J ends lost 6 bases and 6 bases, in that order; junction bases with no gene match: 13. This CDR3 has 15 residues. The chain's CDR3 is CASRPPNGRGNGYTF. The CDR3 nucleotides read TGTGCCAGCAGGCCCCCCAATGGCAGGGGGAATGGCTACACCTTC.

This clonotype was observed a few times. The CDR3 ends on some other residue instead of the conserved phenylalanine or tryptophan, so this is likely a read error. The V call is TRBV29-1, the J call TRBJ2-3; D is unclear. The CDR3 runs 14 residues. CDR1 is SQVTM, CDR2 ANQGSEA, per germline. Trimming took off 4 bases at V and 2 bases at J, with 13 bases between the two ends. In nucleotides, the CDR3 is TGCAGCGTTGCCGGGCGCCTTACCACAGATACGCAGTATTCT. Encoded protein: CSVAGRLTTDTQYS.

The J gene is TRBJ1-3, the V gene TRBV28; D may be TRBD1 (5 bases). Germline loops: CDR1 MDHEN, CDR2 SYDVKM. Trimming removed 10 bases at V and 0 bases at J, with 10 bases between. The CDR3 extends over 13 amino acids. In DNA, the CDR3 is TGTGCCACCATAAGGGGCTCTGGAAACACCATATATTTT. Its translation: CATIRGSGNTIYF.

This clonotype has ten or more counts. V usage is TRBV12-3 or TRBV12-4 and J usage is TRBJ2-4; D remains unclear. The CDR3 has 12 amino acids. V gave up 5 bases and J gave up 6 bases, with 8 bases separating them. The CDR3 loop reads CASSPDPNIQYF. CDR3 DNA sequence: TGTGCCAGCAGTCCCGACCCAAACATTCAGTACTTC.

Ten or more counts support this clonotype. The rearrangement joins TRBV20-1 to TRBJ2-7; 10 bases agree with TRBD2. V was clipped by 1 base and J by 5 bases; unmatched bases: 8. Germline V gene lookup returns CDR1 DFQATT and CDR2 SNEGSKA (reference sequence). The CDR3 sequence is 15 residues long. CDR3 sequence (DNA): TGCAGTGCTAGAGTGCTAGCGGGAGAATCTCACGAGCAGTACTTC. Residues: CSARVLAGESHEQYF.

The rearrangement links TRBV3-1 to TRBJ2-2; 10 bases fit TRBD1. CDR3 length equals 16 residues. From germline, CDR1 is LGHDT and CDR2 YNNKEL (reference sequence). Trimming took 1 base from V and 5 from J; bases not matched to a gene: 4. CDR3 residues: CASSQGRTGGTGELFF. The CDR3 nucleotides are TGTGCCAGCAGCCAAGGACGGACAGGGGGGACCGGGGAGCTGTTTTTT.

The CDR3 DNA is TGCGCCAGCAACCTCGGACTAGCGAGCGACGAGCAGTACTTC. This sequence encodes CASNLGLASDEQYF. The chain uses TRBV5-1 and TRBJ2-7, with 9 bases that match TRBD2. Germline V gene sequence: CDR1 SGHRS, CDR2 YFSETQ. CDR3 size: 14 residues. V lost 6 bases, J lost 5 bases, and 9 bases stayed unmatched.

V is TRBV15 and J is TRBJ1-2; D not certain. The germline V gene encodes CDR1 LNHNV and CDR2 YYDKDF (reference sequence). This CDR3 has 13 residues. V gave up 0 bases and J gave up 6 bases, with 8 bases separating them. The CDR3 nucleotides are TGTGCCACCAGCAGAGATGTGGAGGATGGCTACACCTTC. It codes for CATSRDVEDGYTF.

This clonotype was observed many times. The chain is built from TRBV4-1 and TRBJ1-1, with D tentatively TRBD1 (6 bases). This CDR3 is built from 16 residues. The germline gives CDR1 MGHRA, CDR2 YSYEKL. V shed 1 base and J shed 3 bases, with 15 bases lying between them. This CDR3 reads CASSQGLNRVDTEAFF. DNA of the CDR3: TGCGCCAGCAGCCAAGGACTTAACAGGGTTGACACTGAAGCTTTCTTT.

The V gene is TRBV28, the J gene TRBJ2-7; D is unclear. The CDR3 sequence is 11 residues long. The V and J ends lost 3 bases and 7 bases respectively, with 7 bases between them. Germline loops: CDR1 MDHEN, CDR2 SYDVKM. The CDR3 nucleotides read TGTGCCAGCAGTTTCCGGGTTGAGCAGTACTTC. Translating it yields CASSFRVEQYF.

This clonotype was recorded many times. V and J are TRBV3-1 and TRBJ2-1; D uncertain. The CDR3 spans 15 residues. Trimming stripped 0 bases from V and 7 bases from J, with 13 bases between. Germline assignment: CDR1 LGHDT and CDR2 YNNKEL (reference sequence). The CDR3 region has the DNA TGTGCCAGCAGCCAAGATTTGGTCAGGAGTAATGAGCAGTTCTTC. Protein product: CASSQDLVRSNEQFF.

This clonotype appeared many times. The gene calls are TRBV11-2 and TRBJ1-2; D remains unclear. Trimming pared 6 bases from V and 0 bases from J, leaving 8 bases between. This CDR3 spans 13 amino acids. The germline gives CDR1 SGHAT, CDR2 FQNNGV. This CDR3 is CASRSQPNYGYTF. CDR3 DNA sequence: TGTGCCAGCAGGTCCCAGCCTAACTATGGCTACACCTTC.

This clonotype was counted a single time. CDR3: CASSQAPEGQYVQYV. CDR3 DNA: TGCGCCAGCAGCCAAGCTCCTGAGGGACAGTACGTGCAGTACGTC. V is TRBV4-1 and J is TRBJ2-7; 7 nucleotides agree with TRBD1. The CDR3 runs 15 residues. CDR1 is MGHRA and CDR2 is YSYEKL in the germline V gene.

This clonotype was seen at least ten times. The rearrangement joins TRBV28 to TRBJ2-4, with TRBD2 identical over 10 bases. CDR1 and CDR2 from the germline V gene are MDHEN and SYDVKM. This CDR3 contains 15 residues. Trimming removed 4 bases from V and 4 bases from J; junction bases left unmatched: 4. In nucleotides, the CDR3 is TGTGCCAGCAGTTCACTAGCGGGGAAGAAAAACATTCAGTACTTC. Translating it yields CASSSLAGKKNIQYF.

Concerning this clonotype itself: It may be a read error: a sequence one base away is much more abundant. The chain carries TRBV29-1 and TRBJ2-3, with D hard to call. CDR1 and CDR2 from the germline V gene are SQVTM and ANQGSEA. The CDR3 runs to 14 residues. Trimming stripped 6 bases from V and 5 bases from J, with 18 bases between. This CDR3 reads CSVALYSVGDTQYF. CDR3 nucleotide sequence: TGCAGCGTAGCCCTTTATTCTGTTGGAGATACGCAGTATTTT.

V is TRBV30 and J is TRBJ1-1, with D hard to call. Germline V lookup: CDR1 GTSNPN, CDR2 SVGIG (reference sequence). V lost 3 bases and J 1 base, leaving 9 bases between the germline ends. The CDR3 contains 13 residues. The CDR3 loop is CAWRTLGNTEAFF. CDR3 DNA sequence: TGTGCCTGGAGGACATTAGGGAACACTGAAGCTTTCTTT.